The 27 T cell receptor beta chains given below trace back to one sample, sequenced in a study of response to subunit inactivated influenza vaccine. TCRdb redid the calling of the RT-PCR reads with MiXCR, one entry per CDR3 protein. Of about 530,000 distinct CDR3 sequences in the sample, approximately 12% were seen once. Source: PBMCs from blood, taken on the day of vaccination. These receptors were collected from a man aged 50 or older who received an inactivated influenza vaccine.

This clonotype has more than one count but fewer than ten. The rearrangement links TRBV12-3 or TRBV12-4 to TRBJ2-7; possibly TRBD1 or TRBD2 for D (5 bases each). The length of the CDR3 is 13 residues. V was clipped by 6 bases and J by 9 bases, with 18 bases between them. The CDR3 region is CASSPGRIPSQYF. The CDR3 region has the DNA TGTGCCAGCAGCCCGGGACGGATCCCCTCGCAGTACTTC.

Only a few counts were recorded for this clonotype. The rearrangement links TRBV5-1 to TRBJ2-1, with D tentatively TRBD1 or TRBD2 (7 bases each). From germline, CDR1 is SGHRS and CDR2 YFSETQ. V lost 5 bases and J lost 3, with 18 bases in between. CDR3 size: 16 residues. CDR3 sequence: CASSRGGQQRYNEQFF. CDR3 sequence (DNA): TGCGCCAGCAGTCGCGGGGGACAGCAGCGCTACAATGAGCAGTTCTTC.

This clonotype has more than one count but fewer than ten. V usage is TRBV2 and J usage is TRBJ1-2; 8 bases fit TRBD1. Per the germline V gene, CDR1 is SNHLY and CDR2 is FYNNEI. CDR3 length: 13 amino acids. J lost 4 bases, V lost 9 bases, and 7 bases had no gene match. The CDR3 DNA sequence: TGTGCCAGTCGTGGGACAGGCCTCTATGGCTACACCTTC. It translates to CASRGTGLYGYTF.

This clonotype was detected a few times. The chain joins TRBV20-1 to TRBJ2-5; 10 nucleotides align to TRBD1. Germline V gene data show CDR1 as DFQATT and CDR2 as SNEGSKA (reference sequence). The length of the CDR3 is 14 residues. Trimming removed 5 bases from V and 0 bases from J; junction bases left unmatched: 3. CDR3 bases: TGCAGTGCTTCCGACAGGGGGCACCAAGAGACCCAGTACTTC. This encodes CSASDRGHQETQYF.

This clonotype appeared many times. The chain uses TRBV7-9 and TRBJ2-7, with a weak D call TRBD1 (5 bases). Germline loops: CDR1 SEHNR, CDR2 FQNEAQ (reference sequence). The CDR3 runs to 15 residues. Trimming removed 5 bases at V and 0 bases at J, with 14 bases between. In nucleotides, the CDR3 is TGTGCCAGCAGCCCTAGGTGGCAGGGCTCCTACGAGCAGTACTTC. Protein sequence: CASSPRWQGSYEQYF.

The chain joins TRBV7-2 to TRBJ2-7; D might be TRBD2 (5 bases). The J call may be mistaken, given a closer DNA end match to TRBJ2-1. The V gene's germline CDR1 is SGHTA and CDR2 FQGNSA. This CDR3 comprises 14 residues. CDR3 amino acids: CASSTTEGPYEQFF. The CDR3 DNA is TGTGCCAGCAGCACCACCGAGGGTCCCTACGAGCAGTTCTTC.

The sample holds a few counts of this clonotype. The gene calls are TRBV6-2 or TRBV6-3 and TRBJ2-7; D tentatively reads TRBD1 or TRBD2 (5 bases each). This CDR3 contains 15 residues. The germline V and J ends were trimmed by 7 bases and 2 bases, with 18 bases remaining between them. Germline CDR1 is MNHEY and CDR2 is SVGEGT. The CDR3, as DNA: TGTGCCAGCACCAAAAGAGGGACGACACCCTACGAGCAGTACTTC. It specifies CASTKRGTTPYEQYF.

This clonotype was seen just once. Here the CDR3 omits its conserved ending phenylalanine or tryptophan, so a read error is the likely source. The gene calls are TRBV12-3 or TRBV12-4 and TRBJ1-6, with D uncertain. This CDR3 has 14 amino acids. With 3 bases removed from V and 7 bases from J, the gap between germline ends came to 10 bases. CDR3 loop: CASSFLGGNSPLHL. CDR3 coding DNA: TGTGCCAGCAGTTTTTTGGGAGGAAATTCACCCCTCCACCTT.

This clonotype was found many times. The chain recombines TRBV28 with TRBJ1-1; no reliable D call. CDR1 is MDHEN, CDR2 SYDVKM, per germline. The V and J ends lost 2 bases and 5 bases respectively, with 12 bases between them. The CDR3 has 14 residues. This chain's CDR3 is CASSLPHLGTEAFF. Written as DNA, the CDR3 is TGTGCCAGCAGTTTACCCCACCTTGGGACTGAAGCTTTCTTT.

V usage is TRBV12-3 or TRBV12-4 and J usage is TRBJ1-5; maybe TRBD1 (6 bases). The V end was cut by 7 bases, the J end by 9 bases, with 19 bases between. This CDR3 contains 14 residues. This CDR3 is CASKHRVRLAPQHF. CDR3 nucleotide sequence: TGTGCCAGCAAACACAGGGTTCGCCTTGCGCCCCAGCATTTT.

This chain uses TRBV20-1 with TRBJ2-7, with 8 positions matching TRBD1. Looked up from germline, CDR1 is DFQATT and CDR2 is SNEGSKA (reference sequence). The junction had 5 bases not matched to a gene; V was cut back by 4 bases and J by 3 bases. CDR3 length equals 13 residues. CDR3 nucleotide sequence: TGCAGTGCTACTCGACAGGGGTACTACGAGCAGTACTTC. This sequence encodes CSATRQGYYEQYF.

The CDR3, as DNA: TGTGCCAGCAGCTACGGGACAGGGGCAGGCCACAATGAGCAGTTCTTC. Translated: CASSYGTGAGHNEQFF. V and J are TRBV7-2 and TRBJ2-1; 10 bases agree with TRBD1. Germline V gene lookup returns CDR1 SGHTA and CDR2 FQGNSA. This CDR3 is built from 16 residues. J was trimmed by 5 bases and V by 4 bases; bases with no gene match: 8.

This clonotype has just a few counts. This chain links TRBV28 with TRBJ2-7, with 7 bases identical to TRBD1. The CDR3 sequence is 15 residues long. Unmatched junction bases numbered 9, after V lost 5 bases and J lost 2 bases. CDR1 is MDHEN and CDR2 is SYDVKM in the germline V gene. The CDR3 nucleotides are TGTGCCAGCAGTGAGGGGGCAGCAAAAACCTACGAGCAGTACTTC. Encoded protein: CASSEGAAKTYEQYF.

The rearrangement joins TRBV2 to TRBJ2-7, with 8 positions matching TRBD2. CDR1 is SNHLY and CDR2 is FYNNEI in the germline V gene. The CDR3 sequence is 15 residues long. Trimming took 0 bases from V and 7 from J; bases not matched to a gene: 8. The CDR3 nucleotides read TGTGCCAGCAGTGAAGCCCTGGGGACTAGGGGAGAGCAGTACTTC. This translates into CASSEALGTRGEQYF.

This rearrangement joins TRBV4-3 to TRBJ1-1; a weak D match, TRBD1 (6 bases). Trimming cost V 0 bases and J 3 bases, with 17 bases left between them. The CDR3 sequence is 17 residues long. Germline V gene data show CDR1 as LGHNA and CDR2 as YSLEER. For the CDR3, the DNA is TGCGCCAGCAGCCAAGATTTTGCGGGGGCCGGTGACACTGAAGCTTTCTTT. This gives the protein CASSQDFAGAGDTEAFF.

This clonotype has more than one count but fewer than ten. The chain joins TRBV10-3 to TRBJ2-2; tentative D call: TRBD2 (5 bases). The V end lost 6 bases, the J end lost 1 base, and 6 bases lay between the germline ends. The germline V gene has CDR1 ENHRY and CDR2 SYGVKD. The CDR3 is 13 amino acids. The CDR3 is CAISSGNTGELFF. The DNA for the CDR3 is TGTGCCATCAGCAGCGGGAACACCGGGGAGCTGTTTTTT.

The rearrangement links TRBV5-1 to TRBJ2-6; D possibly corresponds to TRBD2 (5 bases). The CDR3 runs 15 residues. V dropped 4 bases and J dropped 4 bases, with 12 bases sitting between them. From germline, CDR1 is SGHRS and CDR2 YFSETQ. The CDR3 sequence is CASSPDGLGANVLTF. The CDR3 DNA reads as TGCGCCAGCAGCCCGGACGGACTCGGGGCCAACGTCCTGACTTTC.

The V gene is TRBV7-2, the J gene TRBJ2-1, with D hard to call. CDR1 SGHTA and CDR2 FQGNSA come from the germline V gene. V was clipped by 0 bases and J by 0 bases, with 6 bases between them. The CDR3 runs 15 residues. This chain's CDR3 is CASSLADHSYNEQFF. The CDR3 nucleotides are TGTGCCAGCAGCTTAGCGGACCACTCCTACAATGAGCAGTTCTTC. The full variable domain, completed using reference TRBV7-2 and TRBJ2-1, is GAGVSQSPSNKVTEKGKDVELRCDPISGHTALYWYRQSLGQGLEFLIYFQGNSAPDKSGLPSDRFSAERTGGSVSTLTIQRTQQEDSAVYLCASSLADHSYNEQFFGPGTRLTVL.

This clonotype was seen many times. CDR3 amino acids: CASSGLAAYNEQFF. CDR3 bases: TGTGCCAGCAGCGGACTAGCGGCCTACAATGAGCAGTTCTTC. The V and J genes are TRBV12-3 or TRBV12-4 and TRBJ2-1; 10 bases align to TRBD2. The CDR3 is 14 amino acids. With 6 bases clipped from V and 2 bases from J, the junction kept 1 base outside the gene matches.

This clonotype was picked up a small number of times. This chain joins TRBV12-3 or TRBV12-4 and TRBJ2-4, with D hard to call. V shed 3 bases and J shed 1 base, with 13 bases lying between them. The CDR3 extends over 16 amino acids. The DNA of the CDR3 is TGTGCCAGCAGTTTTCCGGAAAAGTTTGCCAAAAACATTCAGTACTTC. Protein: CASSFPEKFAKNIQYF.

The V call is TRBV6-1, the J call TRBJ1-5; the match to TRBD1 covers 7 bases. With V trimmed by 4 bases and J by 0 bases, 3 bases remained unmatched. This CDR3 is built from 15 residues. CDR1 and CDR2 from the germline V gene are MNHNS and SASEGT. CDR3 DNA: TGTGCCAGCAGTGCCGGGACAGATAGCAATCAGCCCCAGCATTTT. It encodes CASSAGTDSNQPQHF.

This clonotype was counted at least ten times. The rearrangement joins TRBV5-1 to TRBJ2-3, with 12 nucleotides matching TRBD2. This CDR3 has 17 residues. Trimming removed 3 bases from V and 2 bases from J; junction bases left unmatched: 7. In germline, CDR1 is SGHRS, CDR2 YFSETQ. The CDR3 bases are TGCGCCAGCAGCTCGCGGACTAGCGGGGACCTCACAGATACGCAGTATTTT. Amino acid sequence: CASSSRTSGDLTDTQYF.

V gene TRBV20-1 combines with J gene TRBJ2-1; 8 positions match TRBD2. V dropped 2 bases and J dropped 1; count of bases not matched to a gene: 4. Germline V gene data show CDR1 as DFQATT and CDR2 as SNEGSKA (reference sequence). CDR3 size: 15 residues. DNA of the CDR3: TGCAGTGCTAGAACTAGCGGTTTTTCCTACAATGAGCAGTTCTTC. It is translated as CSARTSGFSYNEQFF.

This clonotype was picked up a small number of times. The rearrangement uses TRBV5-1 and TRBJ1-6; perhaps TRBD1 as D (5 bases). Germline V gene sequence: CDR1 SGHRS, CDR2 YFSETQ. The CDR3 runs to 13 residues. Trimming removed 3 bases at V and 13 bases at J, with 14 bases between. DNA for the CDR3: TGCGCCAGCAGCTCGGGACTCCTAAATCCCCTCCACTTT. Protein sequence: CASSSGLLNPLHF. Looking up the rest from reference TRBV5-1 and TRBJ1-6 gives the full variable domain: KAGVTQTPRYLIKTRGQQVTLSCSPISGHRSVSWYQQTPGQGLQFLFEYFSETQRNKGNFPGRFSGRQFSNSRSEMNVSTLELGDSALYLCASSSGLLNPLHFGNGTRLTVT.

This clonotype was recorded many times. The V gene is TRBV6-4, the J gene TRBJ2-7; 11 bases are a match to TRBD2. The CDR3 covers 16 residues. V lost 4 bases and J lost 2; bases outside the gene matches: 7. CDR1 and CDR2 (germline): MRHNA, SNTAGT. The CDR3 loop is CASSGPGTSGTYEQYF. The CDR3 DNA is TGTGCCAGCAGTGGCCCCGGGACTAGCGGAACCTACGAGCAGTACTTC.

The rearrangement links TRBV5-1 to TRBJ2-7; 13 nucleotides match TRBD2. Germline V gene lookup returns CDR1 SGHRS and CDR2 YFSETQ. Unmatched junction bases numbered 9, after V lost 0 bases and J lost 3 bases. The CDR3 runs 18 residues. The CDR3 loop is CASSLANGLAGANYEQYF. CDR3 nucleotide sequence: TGCGCCAGCAGCTTGGCGAATGGACTAGCGGGGGCCAACTACGAGCAGTACTTC.

V usage is TRBV14 and J usage is TRBJ2-2; D possibly uses TRBD1 or TRBD2 (5 bases each). V was clipped by 4 bases and J by 4 bases, with 13 bases between them. Germline lookup yields CDR1 SGHDN and CDR2 FVKESK. This CDR3 has 15 residues. Here the CDR3 DNA reads TGTGCCAGCAGCCGCATACGGGGCATCACCGGGGAGCTGTTTTTT. It yields the protein CASSRIRGITGELFF.